This TCR beta chain came from a study of cytomegalovirus exposure and HLA in healthy donors (dated by TCRdb to 2016 to 2017). About the study as a whole: According to an earlier analysis of 587 of the donors, about 179 million T cells yielded 120 million or so unique TCR beta sequences and about 300 Gb of sequence data. Of the approximately 400 genotyped donors, around 81% fell in the genetic ancestry cluster associated with self-reported Caucasian donors. Every repertoire in the discovery cohort had been generated on one and the same sequencing platform. Across some 400 genotyped donors of the cohort, an average of roughly 250,000 unique TCR beta nucleotide sequences per donor were sequenced, and roughly a sixth of those sequences were non-productive. In an earlier analysis of a few hundred of the donors, high-throughput TCR beta sequencing was used to judge whether each TCR beta V gene segment behaved as functional or pseudogenic. Because of strong linkage in the cohort, roughly five DR-DQ haplotypes were treated as single units for association and clustering. Rather than drawing on any new phenotypic data, the later analysis identified candidate immune exposures from TCR beta sequences and the way those sequences occurred across donors. The study was designed to test whether signatures of past pathogen exposure could be identified by cataloging public T cell receptors. A later analysis re-analyzed previously published TCR beta repertoires from several hundred donors and added high-resolution HLA genotyping to study TCR occurrence patterns. To predict cytomegalovirus infection status, the study combined high-throughput TCR immunosequencing, statistical association of individual TCRs with disease status, and machine learning. HLA typing included class I and class II loci at four-digit resolution. An early release that covered fewer than 750 HLA-typed donors contained about 300 gigabases of sequencing data and 80 million or so unique TCR sequences. Genome-wide SNP genotypes for about 55% of the 666 donors were used in a later genetic analysis, which treated that subset as a discovery cohort. In addition to the first cohort of approximately 670 subjects, a separate validation cohort of over 90 different subjects was used. The study used immunosequencing to profile the T cell repertoires of under 700 subjects and linked those repertoires to cytomegalovirus serostatus. Typing coverage differed by locus: A, B, C, DRB1 and DQB1 were typed in roughly 620-640 donors, DQA1 in 522, DPA1 in roughly 590, and DPB1 in 400 to 490. Alongside the repertoire data, information on donor age, sex, ethnicity and CMV serostatus was compiled.

The paper as a whole reports these results and caveats: A further reported finding was that TCR beta sequences accurately predicted the HLA-A and HLA-B alleles for most subjects in the first cohort. Roughly uniform sequencing depth across donors was assumed in presence/absence analyses, although this assumption may not hold. At a false discovery rate of 0.05, a later analysis linked fewer than 20,000 TCR beta sequences to specific HLA alleles. Because counts were too low, approximately 15 rarely observed V segments, including chromosome 9 orphons, were excluded from the earlier analysis of around 640 of the donors. The study listed approximately 150 TCR beta chains as associated with cytomegalovirus. In a later analysis, HLA-associated TCR beta chains showed more clonal expansion and lower generation probabilities than non-associated chains that were equally common. Some IMGT-functional V segments, including TRBV6-2 and TRBV6-3, could not be distinguished by the 87-base-pair reads and were therefore excluded. Linkage disequilibrium might explain the correlated functional status among segregating V segments, but an unknown experimental factor could not be excluded. Assigning TCR associations to individual alleles was difficult when HLA alleles, especially DR and DQ, strongly co-occurred. According to a later analysis, most CMV-associated TCR beta chains appeared to be HLA-restricted, and the HLA associations seemed to be driven largely by CMV exposure. The sequencing pipeline was judged likely to have produced a cluster of highly shared sequence variants as a technical artifact. In a later analysis, several top co-occurrence clusters were reported to appear linked to parvovirus B19, influenza, CMV and Epstein-Barr virus. It was suggested by the authors that the approach could potentially be generalized to other disease states and immunological phenotypes. The classifier was reported to diagnose cytomegalovirus status with high specificity and sensitivity in both the original and validation cohorts. In an earlier analysis of approximately 590 of the donors, most TCR beta V segments appeared in productive rearrangements about 87% or about 30% of the time, broadly matching IMGT annotations. Because HLA typing was missing for some donors at each locus, association tests included only the typed subset. The cohort was sequenced for TCR beta chains only, and without alpha or paired-chain data the features that could be detected were limited. For the cohort, immune exposure information was limited to CMV serostatus. Most TCR sequences were observed very rarely across donors, whereas some public TCRs were present in many individuals. According to a later genetic analysis, donors in an Asian-associated ancestry cluster had fewer N-insertions in productive TCRs than the roughly 700-donor mean. A later genetic analysis associated a missense DCLRE1C variant with V-gene and J-gene trimming of TCR beta chains, and an independent cohort replicated the association. In vitro tests confirmed that a few of the cytomegalovirus-associated TCR beta chains recognize cytomegalovirus antigens. In a later analysis, TCR association rates were found to vary across HLA loci, with the most associated TCRs seen for DRB1 alleles and the fewest for HLA-C alleles.

The library relied on the immunoSEQ multiplex PCR assay. For the multiplex PCR, a mixture combining 60 forward primers for TCR Vbeta segments and 13 reverse primers for TCR Jbeta segments was used. Amplification of the CDR3 region of rearranged TCR beta genes was performed with a multiplex PCR assay on genomic DNA. On the Illumina HiSeq System, the amplified TCR beta libraries were sequenced as 87-base-pair reads. For the original study's pipeline: A later analysis tallied roughly 80 million unique TCR beta chains across the roughly 610 repertoires, and approximately 12 million of those chains were shared by two or more donors. A nearest-neighbor algorithm error-corrected the raw reads and collapsed the reads into unique sequences, merging closely related sequences to remove PCR and sequencing errors. To assign V, D and J gene segments, CDR3 sequences were aligned to IMGT reference sequences. Each retained sequence needed at least a six-nucleotide match to both a V gene segment and a J gene segment. A rearrangement counted as productive if the CDR3 had no stop codons and remained in frame with V and J, and every other rearrangement counted as non-productive. Following IMGT convention, CDR3 was defined as the stretch from the second conserved V-encoded cysteine up to the conserved J-encoded phenylalanine. Sequences without an unambiguous match to a single V gene segment were excluded from the earlier analysis of a few hundred of the donors. An earlier analysis of under 750 of the donors called V segments functional above 56.7% productive rearrangements and segregating when the between-donor standard deviation exceeded 5%. A statistical classification framework was built to diagnose cytomegalovirus status from the catalog of TCR beta chain sequences. In a later analysis, TCR nucleotide sequences were compared against IMGT/GENE-DB human TR gene sequences so that V and J genes could be assigned. The TCRdist pipeline was used in a later analysis to assign CDR3 sequences and most-parsimonious VDJ recombination scenarios. In a later analysis, each TCR beta chain was defined by its CDR3 amino acid sequence together with its V-gene family, and reads lacking a unique V-gene family were excluded. As a way to deal with suspected cross-contamination and a sequencing artifact, a later analysis dropped 500 to 700 nucleotide sequences that were highly shared and had low generation probability. In a later analysis, a clonal expansion index was calculated for each public chain from normalized within-repertoire ranks of inferred template counts. A later analysis computed generation probabilities with a VDJ recombination model fitted to out-of-frame rearrangements, and checked the results against IGoR. In a later analysis, hypergeometric tests were used to score TCR-TCR, TCR-HLA and TCR-CMV co-occurrence, with a repertoire-size bias correction applied to TCR pairs. A later analysis estimated false discovery rates by permuting HLA or CMV assignments 20 times. A later analysis grouped co-occurring TCRs with DBSCAN, adding TCRdist sequence similarity when clustering within HLA-allele-positive subsets. Repertoires with fewer than 30,000 or more than 120,000 public chains were left out of co-occurrence clustering, as were four to six repertoires with anomalous nucleotide sharing. The table was pulled from immuneACCESS by TCRdb, which kept in-frame rearrangements only. Such tables lose some clones; where checked, under half of the loss comes from unresolved V genes, and the rest has no known cause. Clonal size and the V and J genes are those of that table, whereas D and trimming came from the DNA. A total of about 140,000 clones appear in this sample, roughly 79% of them only once. Of the sample, less than 3.5% falls within the top ten clones.

With regard to this clone: Its antigen specificity is not known. Base qualities are missing; no much larger clone stands one base away.

Its CDR3 holds 14 amino acids, cysteine through phenylalanine. Only the CDR3 portion is preserved as DNA: 42 bases, with reading frame beginning at the first base. Trimming at the junction amounts to 2 bases on V and 4 bases on J, and the germline ends lie 11 bases apart. Via the germline V gene, CDR1 is MDHEN and CDR2 SYDVKM. In total, 500 to 700 healthy bone marrow donors made up the cohort. Cohort members were all nominally healthy when sampled, although unrecorded immune exposures were likely present. The donor tested CMV seronegative and was one of the 352 seronegative cohort members. A peripheral blood sample was collected from each donor, and TCR beta sequencing was performed on peripheral blood mononuclear cells. The Qiagen DNeasy Blood Extraction Kit was used to extract genomic DNA from the blood cell samples.

Input material: PBMCs. The chain joins TRBV28 to TRBJ1-1, with a tentative D gene TRBD1 over 6 matching bases. The source of this sequence is a male donor in good health and CMV-seronegative. The CDR3 corresponds to CASSLIGGTTEAFF. The nucleotide sequence is TGTGCCAGCAGTTTAATAGGGGGAACCACTGAAGCTTTCTTT.